Below are 6 T cell receptor beta chains sequenced from a single sample in a study of shared T cell receptors in the human thymus. Some clones are missing from TCRdb's copy, which holds only in-frame ones; the method was immunoSEQ multiplex PCR. In the table there are about 540,000 clones, 70% to 80% of which are singletons. The same sample was also used in a study of human thymus T cells.

Material: thymocytes. The receptors shown here come from a boy in the first two years of life with a congenital heart defect.

The V gene is TRBV10-3, the J gene TRBJ2-7; D not certain. This CDR3 has 14 amino acids. Trimming pared 1 base from V and 2 bases from J, leaving 9 bases between. Germline V gene sequence: CDR1 ENHRY, CDR2 SYGVKD. The CDR3 bases are TGTGCCATCAGTGAGTTGGCGGAAACCTACGAGCAGTACTTC. It encodes CAISELAETYEQYF.

The gene calls are TRBV19 and TRBJ2-7; weak D call: TRBD2 (5 bases). The CDR3 has 16 amino acids. V shed 0 bases and J shed 0 bases, with 12 bases lying between them. CDR1 is LNHDA and CDR2 is SQIVND in the germline V gene (reference sequence). CDR3 nucleotides: TGTGCCAGTAGTATAGAGCGGGCAGGTAGCTCCTACGAGCAGTACTTC. Translating it yields CASSIERAGSSYEQYF.

The chain is built from TRBV1 and TRBJ2-5; the D call in the table, TRBD2, was not verified against the DNA. TRBV1 is assigned pseudogene status. This CDR3 is built from 20 residues. The CDR3 loop reads CTSSELAGGPLLSPHGTQYF. Here the CDR3 DNA reads TGCACCAGCAGCGAACTAGCGGGAGGGCCTTTGTTGTCCCCCCACGGGACCCAGTACTTC.

This chain joins TRBV27 and TRBJ2-1, with D tentatively TRBD2 (10 bases). In germline, CDR1 is MNHEY, CDR2 SMNVEV (reference sequence). V was cut by 5 bases and J by 14 bases, with 28 bases left in between. This CDR3 region has 16 residues. CDR3 in DNA: TGTGCCAGCAGTAAGCACAGGGGGCGGCTAGCGGGAGTGGAGTTCTTC. This translates into CASSKHRGRLAGVEFF.

The chain joins TRBV27 to TRBJ2-4; 8 bases map to TRBD2. Germline CDR1 reads MNHEY; CDR2 reads SMNVEV (reference sequence). CDR3 size: 19 residues. Germline trimming cut 2 bases from V and 1 base from J; bases unmatched to any gene: 13. This chain's CDR3 is CASSLRPLEAGAAKNIQYF. The CDR3 nucleotides are TGTGCCAGCAGTTTACGGCCTTTAGAAGCGGGAGCCGCCAAAAACATTCAGTACTTC.

J is TRBJ2-3 and V is TRBV19; 10 bases are shared with TRBD1. V trimming: 2 bases; J trimming: 4 bases; junction bases outside the gene matches: 15. Germline CDR1 reads LNHDA; CDR2 reads SQIVND (reference sequence). This CDR3 region has 19 residues. The CDR3 DNA is TGTGCCAGTAGTATAAGACAGGGGGCTTCCCTACGCGGGGCAGATACGCAGTATTTT. Protein: CASSIRQGASLRGADTQYF.